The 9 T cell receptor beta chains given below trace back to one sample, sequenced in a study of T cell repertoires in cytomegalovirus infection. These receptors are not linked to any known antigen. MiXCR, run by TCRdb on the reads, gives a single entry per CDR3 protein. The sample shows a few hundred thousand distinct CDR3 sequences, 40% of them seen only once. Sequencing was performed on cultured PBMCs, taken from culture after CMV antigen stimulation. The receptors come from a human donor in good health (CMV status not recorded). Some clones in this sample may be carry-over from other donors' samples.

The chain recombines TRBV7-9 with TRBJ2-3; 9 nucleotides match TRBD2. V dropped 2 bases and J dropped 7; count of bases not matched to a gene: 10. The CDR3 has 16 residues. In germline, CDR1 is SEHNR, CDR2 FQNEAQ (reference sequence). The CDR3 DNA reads TGTGCCAGCAGCTTAAGTAAGCGGGGGGATTCAAATACGCAGTATTTT. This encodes CASSLSKRGDSNTQYF.

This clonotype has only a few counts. The CDR3 DNA reads TGCAGTGCTACTGGACAGCTGAACACTGAAGCTTTCTTT. Amino acid sequence: CSATGQLNTEAFF. The chain joins TRBV20-1 to TRBJ1-1; weak D call: TRBD1 (6 bases). Germline-derived CDR1 and CDR2 are DFQATT and SNEGSKA (reference sequence). The CDR3 length is 13 residues. The V end was cut by 4 bases, the J end by 0 bases, with 9 bases between.

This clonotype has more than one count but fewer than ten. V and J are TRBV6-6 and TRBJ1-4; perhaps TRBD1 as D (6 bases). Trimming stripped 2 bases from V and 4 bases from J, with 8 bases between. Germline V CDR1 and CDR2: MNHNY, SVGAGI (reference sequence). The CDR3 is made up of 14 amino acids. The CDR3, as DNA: TGTGCCAGCAGTTACAGGGGGGATAATGAAAAACTGTTTTTT. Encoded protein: CASSYRGDNEKLFF.

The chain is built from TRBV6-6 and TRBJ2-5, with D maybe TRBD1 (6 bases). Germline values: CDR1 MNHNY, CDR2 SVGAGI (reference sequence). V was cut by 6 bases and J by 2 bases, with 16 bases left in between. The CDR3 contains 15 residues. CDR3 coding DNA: TGTGCCAGCAGGGAGTTCGACAGGACACAAGAGACCCAGTACTTC. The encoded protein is CASREFDRTQETQYF.

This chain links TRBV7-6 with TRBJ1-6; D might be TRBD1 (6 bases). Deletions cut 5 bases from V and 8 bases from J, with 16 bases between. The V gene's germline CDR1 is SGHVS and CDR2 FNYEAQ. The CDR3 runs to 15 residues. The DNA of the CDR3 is TGTGCCAGCAGCACAGGACAGCCTCCTGATTCACCCCTCCACTTT. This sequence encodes CASSTGQPPDSPLHF. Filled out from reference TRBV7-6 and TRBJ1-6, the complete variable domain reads GAGVSQSPRYKVTKRGQDVALRCDPISGHVSLYWYRQALGQGPEFLTYFNYEAQQDKSGLPNDRFSAERPEGSISTLTIQRTEQRDSAMYRCASSTGQPPDSPLHFGNGTRLTVT.

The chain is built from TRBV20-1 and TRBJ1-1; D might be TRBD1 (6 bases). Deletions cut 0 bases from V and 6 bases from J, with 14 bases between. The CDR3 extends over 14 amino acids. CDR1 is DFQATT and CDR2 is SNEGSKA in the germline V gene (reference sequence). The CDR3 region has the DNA TGCAGTGCTAGAGATCGCACAGGGTTTTCTGAAGCTTTCTTT. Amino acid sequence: CSARDRTGFSEAFF.

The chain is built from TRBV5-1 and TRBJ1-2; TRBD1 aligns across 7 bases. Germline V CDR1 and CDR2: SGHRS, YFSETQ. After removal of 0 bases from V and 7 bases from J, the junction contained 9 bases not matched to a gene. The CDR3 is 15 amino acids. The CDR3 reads CASSLGQGGTTGYTF. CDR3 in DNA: TGCGCCAGCAGCTTGGGACAGGGTGGGACAACTGGCTACACCTTC.

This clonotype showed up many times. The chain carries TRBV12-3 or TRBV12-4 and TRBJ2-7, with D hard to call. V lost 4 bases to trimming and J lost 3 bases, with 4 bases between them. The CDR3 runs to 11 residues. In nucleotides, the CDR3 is TGTGCCAGCAGTTCGGACTACGAGCAGTACTTC. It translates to CASSSDYEQYF.

The CDR3 DNA sequence: TGCAGCGTCGGCCAAGGGGAGGGTGAAGCTTTCTTT. Its translation is CSVGQGEGEAFF. The gene calls are TRBV29-1 and TRBJ1-1; D is possibly TRBD1 (5 bases). The CDR3 is 12 residues long. The V end was cut by 6 bases, the J end by 7 bases, with 15 bases between. Looked up from germline, CDR1 is SQVTM and CDR2 is ANQGSEA.